This T cell receptor (beta chain) comes out of a study of regulatory T cells in long-lasting Graves disease. Study-level information: Graves' patients who were just diagnosed had used antithyroid drugs for under 3 months. Study-wide findings and caveats: Sampling was limited to peripheral blood rather than thyroid tissue. There were preferences for TRBV28, TRBJ1-2 and TRBJ2-5 in persistent disease.

Noted time point: newly diagnosed GD, antithyroid drugs for less than 3 months. PBMCs provided the RNA from which the TCR library was made. Arm-PCR of CDR3 regions and iRepertoire HTBI primers were used to build TCR beta libraries. TCRdb redid the calling of the multiplex PCR reads with MiXCR, one entry per CDR3 protein. The data show 400,000 to 500,000 distinct CDR3 sequences, around 15% seen once. On this clonotype: What it recognizes is unknown. Possible read error: a much larger clone is one base away.

The CDR3 is made up of 16 amino acids. Germline assignment: CDR1 DFQATT and CDR2 SNEGSKA (reference sequence). The data also belong to a second study, concerning T cells in Graves' hyperthyroidism and ophthalmopathy. That paper notes: The model anticipated ophthalmopathy a median about six months pre-onset.

The receptor was derived from a woman younger than 45 with Graves disease. The source was peripheral blood mononuclear cells (PBMCs), collected at new diagnosis, from a patient treated with antithyroid drugs. This chain joins TRBV20-1 and TRBJ1-2, with TRBD1 matching over 8 bases. In nucleotides, the CDR3 is TGCAGTGCTAGAGATCCCGGGACAGGAGGGGGGTATGGCTACGCCTTC. Its translation: CSARDPGTGGGYGYAF.